This record covers a single TCR beta chain. Trimming took 9 bases from V and 3 from J; bases not matched to a gene: 5. CDR3 length: 13 residues. Germline V CDR1 and CDR2: MNHEY, SVGEGT. The sample originates from a study of T-cell memory formation after mild COVID-19. TCRdb recomputed calls from the 5' RACE reads with MiXCR, one row per CDR3 protein. The sample consists of approximately 260,000 distinct CDR3 sequences, 16% of them appearing once. The genes are TRBV6-2 or TRBV6-3 and TRBJ1-5; 7 nucleotides line up with TRBD1. This clonotype was sampled from a man younger than 35 who had mild COVID-19 (a few samples of this study predate the infection). Cell type and time point are not known. Sequenced material: PBMCs or a T cell subset sorted from them (not recorded which). The CDR3 DNA sequence: TGTGCCAGTCGGGACAGCGTCAATCAGCCCCAGCATTTT. Translation: CASRDSVNQPQHF.